This entry lists 30 T cell receptor beta chains sequenced from one sample in a study of T cell responses to AZD1222 COVID-19 vaccine. Assay: immunoSEQ multiplex PCR; the TCRdb copy retains only in-frame clones and omits some. The profile shows 100,000 to 150,000 clones, 86% of them singletons. The sample here was peripheral blood, taken on day 0 of AZD1222 vaccination. Receptors originate from an adult in good health.

The chain recombines TRBV15 with TRBJ2-1, with D maybe TRBD2 (5 bases). This CDR3 comprises 17 residues. Germline CDR1 and CDR2: LNHNV and YYDKDF (reference sequence). Trimming removed 0 bases at V and 0 bases at J, with 12 bases between. This CDR3 reads CATSRDSVRVSYNEQFF. CDR3 sequence (DNA): TGTGCCACCAGCAGAGATAGCGTTAGGGTCTCCTACAATGAGCAGTTCTTC.

This chain uses TRBV12-3 or TRBV12-4 with TRBJ1-5; 7 bases match TRBD1. V dropped 4 bases and J dropped 4; count of bases not matched to a gene: 1. The CDR3 has 13 residues. For the CDR3, the DNA is TGTGCCAGCAGTTCGACAGGGAATCAGCCCCAGCATTTT. Translated, it gives CASSSTGNQPQHF.

V is TRBV10-2 and J is TRBJ2-7, with TRBD2 matching 13 bases. Germline loops: CDR1 WSHSY, CDR2 SAAADI. V was clipped by 5 bases and J by 1 base; unmatched bases: 2. CDR3 length: 15 amino acids. The CDR3 here is CASSLTSGRSYEQYF. CDR3 bases: TGCGCCAGCAGTTTGACTAGCGGGAGGTCCTACGAGCAGTACTTC.

The V call is TRBV30, the J call TRBJ1-5; TRBD1 aligns across 8 bases. Unmatched junction bases numbered 8, after V lost 1 base and J lost 6 bases. Germline values: CDR1 GTSNPN, CDR2 SVGIG (reference sequence). CDR3 length: 15 amino acids. Written as DNA, the CDR3 is TGTGCCTGGAGTGCCGGGACAGGCGAACGTCAGCCCCAGCATTTT. Amino acid sequence: CAWSAGTGERQPQHF.

V is TRBV4-3 and J is TRBJ1-2; tentative D call: TRBD1 (5 bases). The germline CDR1 and CDR2 sequences are LGHNA and YSLEER. There are 15 residues in the CDR3. V was cut by 0 bases and J by 12 bases, with 20 bases left in between. CDR3 DNA sequence: TGCGCCAGCAGCCAAGAGGGTCTGGGGCGGGGGGTACACACCTTC. Translating it yields CASSQEGLGRGVHTF.

V is TRBV6-5 and J is TRBJ1-4; no clear D. Trimming took off 5 bases at V and 0 bases at J, with 10 bases between the two ends. CDR1 and CDR2 (germline): MNHEY, SVGAGI. The CDR3 spans 15 residues. The CDR3 region has the DNA TGTGCCAGCAGTAATCCGGGTGCAACTAATGAAAAACTGTTTTTT. Its protein product is CASSNPGATNEKLFF.

The chain links TRBV5-4 to TRBJ1-4; 9 bases are shared with TRBD1. The CDR3 covers 17 residues. Germline V CDR1 and CDR2: SGHNT, YYREEE (reference sequence). V was pared by 3 bases and J by 4 bases, with 10 bases of the junction left unmatched. Here the CDR3 reads CASSSLTRQGGNEKLFF. The CDR3 DNA follows: TGTGCCAGCAGCTCTTTAACCCGACAGGGGGGTAATGAAAAACTGTTTTTT. Using reference TRBV5-4 and TRBJ1-4 for the parts outside the CDR3, the full variable domain is ETGVTQSPTHLIKTRGQQVTLRCSSQSGHNTVSWYQQALGQGPQFIFQYYREEENGRGNFPPRFSGLQFPNYSSELNVNALELDDSALYLCASSSLTRQGGNEKLFFGSGTQLSVL.

The chain's CDR3 is CASSVAGDNYQPQHF. The CDR3 DNA sequence: TGTGCCAGCAGCGTAGCGGGGGACAACTATCAGCCCCAGCATTTT. The V gene is TRBV9, the J gene TRBJ1-5; possibly TRBD1 for D (6 bases). Trimming took 0 bases from V and 5 from J, leaving 12 bases between them. This CDR3 is 15 amino acids long. Germline V lookup: CDR1 SGDLS, CDR2 YYNGEE.

V is TRBV7-2 and J is TRBJ1-3, with TRBD1 matching 7 bases. This CDR3 is built from 15 residues. Germline lookup yields CDR1 SGHTA and CDR2 FQGNSA. The V and J ends lost 1 base and 5 bases, in that order; junction bases with no gene match: 5. CDR3 region: CASSLDRGLRNTIYF. In DNA form, the CDR3 reads TGTGCCAGCAGCTTAGACAGGGGTCTCAGAAACACCATATATTTT.

The rearrangement joins TRBV10-3 to TRBJ2-1; 9 bases are shared with TRBD1. This CDR3 is built from 18 residues. Trimming cost V 2 bases and J 8 bases; bases outside gene matches: 16. The germline V gene encodes CDR1 ENHRY and CDR2 SYGVKD. Written as DNA, the CDR3 is TGTGCCATCAGTGAGCCTAACCACCCGGGACAGGGAGAGCATGAGCAGTTCTTC. Protein sequence: CAISEPNHPGQGEHEQFF.

V gene TRBV5-5 combines with J gene TRBJ2-5; 9 nucleotides match TRBD1. Germline CDR1 and CDR2: SGHKS and YYEKEE (reference sequence). Trimming at V came to 3 bases and at J to 5 bases, leaving 5 bases not matched to a gene. The CDR3 has 14 residues. This chain's CDR3 is CASSWGQGFETQYF. Here the CDR3 DNA reads TGTGCCAGCAGCTGGGGACAGGGCTTCGAGACCCAGTACTTC.

The J gene is TRBJ2-1, the V gene TRBV7-2; no definite D call. Trimming pared 3 bases from V and 5 bases from J, leaving 8 bases between. Germline lookup yields CDR1 SGHTA and CDR2 FQGNSA. This CDR3 comprises 13 residues. The CDR3 region has the DNA TGTGCCAGCAGCTTGGGTCGAAACAATGAGCAGTTCTTC. This gives the protein CASSLGRNNEQFF. The entire variable domain, with the rest obtained from reference TRBV7-2 and TRBJ2-1, is as follows: GAGVSQSPSNKVTEKGKDVELRCDPISGHTALYWYRQSLGQGLEFLIYFQGNSAPDKSGLPSDRFSAERTGGSVSTLTIQRTQQEDSAVYLCASSLGRNNEQFFGPGTRLTVL.

A word on this clone: Other nucleotide sequences from this sample produce the same CDR3. The CDR3 DNA is TGCGCCAGCAGCCAAACTAGCGGGAGTGGCTACGAGCAGTACTTC. As protein: CASSQTSGSGYEQYF. The rearrangement joins TRBV4-1 to TRBJ2-7, with 11 bases lining up with TRBD2. In germline, CDR1 is MGHRA, CDR2 YSYEKL. J gave up 3 bases and V 2 bases, and 3 bases lay outside the gene matches. CDR3 size: 15 residues.

V usage is TRBV20-1 and J usage is TRBJ2-1, with a tentative D call TRBD1 (5 bases). From germline, CDR1 is DFQATT and CDR2 SNEGSKA (reference sequence). This CDR3 has 14 residues. Trimming removed 4 bases from V and 4 bases from J, with 14 bases in between. The CDR3 region is CSAIDRYPYNEQFF. The CDR3 nucleotides read TGCAGTGCTATTGACAGATACCCATACAATGAGCAGTTCTTC.

The chain employs TRBV7-2 and TRBJ2-5; TRBD2 agrees at 7 bases. The CDR3 totals 13 residues. Trimming took 5 bases from V and 5 from J; bases not matched to a gene: 5. CDR1 and CDR2 from the germline V gene are SGHTA and FQGNSA. The CDR3 here is CASSPRGWETQYF. CDR3 sequence (DNA): TGTGCCAGCAGCCCGCGGGGGTGGGAGACCCAGTACTTC.

The V and J genes are TRBV4-2 and TRBJ1-4, with 9 bases that match TRBD1. The V gene's germline CDR1 is LGHNA and CDR2 YNFKEQ. This CDR3 is built from 16 residues. J was trimmed by 8 bases and V by 1 base; bases with no gene match: 8. CDR3 nucleotides: TGTGCCAGCAGCCAAGTGGAGGGACAGGGACCCGAAAAACTGTTTTTT. Protein: CASSQVEGQGPEKLFF.

The rearrangement joins TRBV2 to TRBJ2-1; D gene uncertain. The V gene's germline CDR1 is SNHLY and CDR2 FYNNEI. CDR3 length: 12 amino acids. Trimming took off 6 bases at V and 3 bases at J, with 6 bases between the two ends. The CDR3 reads CASSGDYNEQFF. CDR3 DNA sequence: TGTGCCAGCAGCGGCGACTACAATGAGCAGTTCTTC.

The count of this clone is one. The genes are TRBV2 and TRBJ1-2; 8 bases line up with TRBD1. This CDR3 has 14 residues. Germline loops: CDR1 SNHLY, CDR2 FYNNEI. Germline trimming cut 5 bases from V and 6 bases from J; bases unmatched to any gene: 8. This CDR3 reads CASSFYQDRDGYTF. The DNA of the CDR3 is TGTGCCAGCAGTTTTTATCAGGACAGGGATGGCTACACCTTC. The variable domain in full, with the rest retrieved from reference TRBV2 and TRBJ1-2, is EPEVTQTPSHQVTQMGQEVILRCVPISNHLYFYWYRQILGQKVEFLVSFYNNEISEKSEIFDDQFSVERPDGSNFTLKIRSTKLEDSAMYFCASSFYQDRDGYTFGSGTRLTVV.

The rearrangement uses TRBV28 and TRBJ2-1; TRBD1 aligns across 7 bases. Germline V CDR1 and CDR2: MDHEN, SYDVKM. Trimming at V came to 2 bases and at J to 3 bases, leaving 7 bases not matched to a gene. This CDR3 has 16 residues. The CDR3 bases are TGTGCCAGCAGTTTACGGACAGGCTTATACTACAATGAGCAGTTCTTC. Residues: CASSLRTGLYYNEQFF.

The chain combines TRBV28 with TRBJ2-2, with D possibly being TRBD1 (5 bases). Per the germline V gene, CDR1 is MDHEN and CDR2 is SYDVKM. CDR3 length equals 14 residues. V was shortened by 7 bases and J by 5 bases, with 14 bases between the two germline ends. Here the CDR3 DNA reads TGTGCCAGCACCTGGGTAGGGGAAACCGGGGAGCTGTTTTTT. Translating it yields CASTWVGETGELFF.

This clone came up a few times. The rearrangement joins TRBV12-3 or TRBV12-4 to TRBJ1-1; TRBD1 aligns across 7 bases. V lost 2 bases and J lost 11; bases outside the gene matches: 5. The CDR3 has 12 residues. CDR3 sequence (DNA): TGTGCCAGCAGTTTACAGGGGGAGACGGCTTTCTTT. Residues: CASSLQGETAFF.

This clone was seen once. The V and J genes are TRBV19 and TRBJ2-5; D is unclear. The germline CDR1 and CDR2 sequences are LNHDA and SQIVND (reference sequence). CDR3 length equals 13 residues. The V end lost 5 bases, the J end lost 2 bases, and 9 bases lay between the germline ends. In DNA, the CDR3 is TGTGCCAGTAGTTTGGCAGTTCAAGAGACCCAGTACTTC. Protein product: CASSLAVQETQYF. The full variable domain, completed using reference TRBV19 and TRBJ2-5, is DGGITQSPKYLFRKEGQNVTLSCEQNLNHDAMYWYRQDPGQGLRLIYYSQIVNDFQKGDIAEGYSVSREKKESFPLTVTSAQKNPTAFYLCASSLAVQETQYFGPGTRLLVL.

The chain recombines TRBV7-8 with TRBJ1-1; D might be TRBD1 (5 bases). Looked up from germline, CDR1 is SGHVS and CDR2 is FQNEAQ. V gave up 2 bases and J gave up 3 bases, with 19 bases separating them. CDR3 length equals 17 residues. The CDR3 reads CASSLYSGSLGDTEAFF. CDR3 sequence (DNA): TGTGCCAGCAGCTTATATTCGGGCTCCTTGGGGGACACTGAAGCTTTCTTT.

The chain has TRBV18 and TRBJ2-3; 7 bases line up with TRBD1. V lost 6 bases and J lost 3; bases outside the gene matches: 9. In germline, CDR1 is KGHSH, CDR2 LQKENI. The CDR3 spans 15 residues. The CDR3 reads CASSSSGGETDTQYF. In nucleotides, the CDR3 is TGTGCCAGCTCGTCCTCAGGGGGTGAAACAGATACGCAGTATTTT.

This sequence joins TRBV19 and TRBJ2-3; D is undetermined. Germline V lookup: CDR1 LNHDA, CDR2 SQIVND (reference sequence). V lost 5 bases and J 1 base, leaving 7 bases between the germline ends. CDR3 length equals 13 residues. The chain's CDR3 is CASSLFGTDTQYF. Written as DNA, the CDR3 is TGTGCCAGTAGTTTGTTTGGCACAGATACGCAGTATTTT.

The chain recombines TRBV11-2 with TRBJ2-7; 7 nucleotides align to TRBD1. V trimming: 5 bases; J trimming: 2 bases; junction bases outside the gene matches: 9. This CDR3 comprises 15 residues. CDR1 is SGHAT, CDR2 FQNNGV, per germline. The CDR3 nucleotides are TGTGCCAGCAGCCCCTTAAGGGGGCTAACCTACGAGCAGTACTTC. This sequence encodes CASSPLRGLTYEQYF.

V is TRBV7-8 and J is TRBJ1-3, with 7 bases fitting TRBD1. This CDR3 spans 22 amino acids. CDR1 and CDR2 (germline): SGHVS, FQNEAQ. V shed 1 base, J shed 0 bases, and the junction held 21 bases outside the gene matches. In DNA form, the CDR3 reads TGTGCCAGCAGCTTAGTAGGGGGCAGGAGGGCCTCCACAGGAAGCTCTGGAAACACCATATATTTT. This codes for CASSLVGGRRASTGSSGNTIYF.

J is TRBJ1-2 and V is TRBV5-4; D might be TRBD1 (5 bases). Trimming removed 4 bases from V and 6 bases from J, with 19 bases in between. Germline CDR1 reads SGHNT; CDR2 reads YYREEE (reference sequence). The CDR3 loop spans 15 amino acids. The CDR3 region has the DNA TGTGCCAGCAGCCATCGCGGAGGGGAAGATGATGGCTACACCTTC. The encoded protein is CASSHRGGEDDGYTF.

CDR3 nucleotides: TGCGCCAGCAGCTTGCAGGGAGGGGACTATGGCTACACCTTC. Encoded protein: CASSLQGGDYGYTF. The rearrangement uses TRBV5-1 and TRBJ1-2, with D tentatively TRBD1 (5 bases). The CDR3 length is 14 residues. Germline V lookup: CDR1 SGHRS, CDR2 YFSETQ. V lost 1 base and J 3 bases, leaving 10 bases between the germline ends.

This chain uses TRBV27 with TRBJ1-1; 8 bases fit TRBD1. V lost 4 bases to trimming and J lost 0 bases; unmatched junction nucleotides: 7. Germline values: CDR1 MNHEY, CDR2 SMNVEV (reference sequence). The CDR3 is 16 amino acids. The CDR3 DNA reads as TGTGCCAGCAGTTCCTACAGGGGGGGTTTGAACACTGAAGCTTTCTTT. It encodes CASSSYRGGLNTEAFF.